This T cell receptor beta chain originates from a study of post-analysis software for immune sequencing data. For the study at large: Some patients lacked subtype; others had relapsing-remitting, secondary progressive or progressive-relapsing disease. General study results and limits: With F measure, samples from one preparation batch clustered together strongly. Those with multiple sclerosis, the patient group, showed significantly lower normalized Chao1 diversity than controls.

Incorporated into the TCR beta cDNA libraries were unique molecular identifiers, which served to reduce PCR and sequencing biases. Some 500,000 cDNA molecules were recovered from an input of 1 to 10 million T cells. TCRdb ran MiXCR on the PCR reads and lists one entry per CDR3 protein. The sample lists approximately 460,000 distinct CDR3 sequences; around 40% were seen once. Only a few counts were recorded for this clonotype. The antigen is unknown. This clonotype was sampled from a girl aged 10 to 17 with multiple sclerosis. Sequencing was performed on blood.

This chain's CDR3 is CASSADNNQPQHF. CDR3 DNA sequence: TGTGCCAGCAGTGCGGACAACAATCAGCCCCAGCATTTT. The chain combines TRBV6-1 with TRBJ1-5, with a tentative D call TRBD1 (5 bases). V dropped 4 bases and J dropped 3 bases, with 7 bases sitting between them. CDR3 length: 13 amino acids. Germline V gene lookup returns CDR1 MNHNS and CDR2 SASEGT.